The text below deals with one TCR beta chain. Its cognate antigen is unknown. These data are taken from a study of CD8+ T cells in alopecia areata. Study-level results: Scalp lesions, especially in alopecia totalis/universalis, had higher clonality than normal scalp.

RNA extraction was followed by reverse transcription into cDNA, which acted as the sequencing template. Some clones are missing from TCRdb's copy, which holds only in-frame ones; the method was immunoSEQ multiplex PCR. The sample holds around 200,000 clones; 53% are singletons and the top ten take 9.5% to 14%. CDR3 length equals 15 residues. The ends were cut back, 0 bases at V and 3 bases at J, with 13 bases in the middle. Germline V CDR1 and CDR2: SGDLS, YYNGEE. Regarding treatment: oral pan-JAK inhibitor, 5-10 mg twice daily. The clonotype was recovered from a human donor with alopecia areata. Sequencing used CD8+ T cells sorted from blood, obtained at week 24, from a patient treated with tofacitinib. This chain uses TRBV9 with TRBJ2-7; D call uncertain. This CDR3 reads CASSVEGSPGYEQYF. The CDR3 nucleotides are TGTGCCAGCAGCGTAGAGGGTTCCCCAGGCTACGAGCAGTACTTC.